Listed here are 2 T cell receptor beta chains from one sample, sequenced in a study of blood T cell repertoires in COVID-19. Sequencing used immunoSEQ multiplex PCR; TCRdb keeps in-frame clones, though not all of them. The table includes 95,000 to 150,000 clones, around 91% detected once. Sequencing used peripheral blood. The receptors were gathered from a woman aged 60 to 75 with COVID-19, enrolled during active disease.

This clone occurred once. The chain combines TRBV29-1 with TRBJ1-1; TRBD1 matches 7 bases. This CDR3 has 13 residues. V lost 5 bases, J lost 11 bases, and 14 bases stayed unmatched. Germline V gene data show CDR1 as SQVTM and CDR2 as ANQGSEA. The CDR3 sequence: CSVRTGTAYSAFF. The CDR3 DNA sequence: TGCAGCGTTAGAACCGGGACAGCGTACTCGGCTTTCTTT.

The chain employs TRBV4-3 and TRBJ2-3; no definite D call. The CDR3 has 16 residues. Trimming left V 0 bases short and J 0 bases short, with 10 bases between. The germline CDR1 and CDR2 sequences are LGHNA and YSLEER. As DNA, the CDR3 is TGCGCCAGCAGCCAAGAAAGACACCCTAGCACAGATACGCAGTATTTT. Protein product: CASSQERHPSTDTQYF.